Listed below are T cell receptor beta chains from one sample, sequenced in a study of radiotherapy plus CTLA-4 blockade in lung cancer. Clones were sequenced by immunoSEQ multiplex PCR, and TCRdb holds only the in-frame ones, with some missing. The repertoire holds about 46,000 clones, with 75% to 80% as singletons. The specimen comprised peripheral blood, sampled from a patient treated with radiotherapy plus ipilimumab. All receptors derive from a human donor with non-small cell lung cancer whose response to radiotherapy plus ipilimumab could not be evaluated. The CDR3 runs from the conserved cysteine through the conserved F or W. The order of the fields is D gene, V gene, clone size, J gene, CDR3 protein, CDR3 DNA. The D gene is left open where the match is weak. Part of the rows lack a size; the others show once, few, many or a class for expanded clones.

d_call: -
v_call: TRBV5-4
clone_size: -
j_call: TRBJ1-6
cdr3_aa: CASSLGRAGISPLHF
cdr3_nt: TGTGCCAGCAGCTTGGGTCGTGCAGGGATTTCACCCCTCCACTTT

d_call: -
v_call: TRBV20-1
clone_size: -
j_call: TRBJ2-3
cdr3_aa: CSAPSSDTQYF
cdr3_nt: TGCAGTGCTCCTAGCTCGGATACGCAGTATTTT

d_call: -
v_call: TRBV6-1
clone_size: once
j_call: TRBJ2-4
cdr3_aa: CAIEGVAKNIQYF
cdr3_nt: TGTGCCATCGAAGGGGTAGCCAAAAACATTCAGTACTTC

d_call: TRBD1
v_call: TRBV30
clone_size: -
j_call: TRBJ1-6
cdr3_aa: CAWSLGQVTSSYNSPLHF
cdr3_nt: TGTGCCTGGAGTCTAGGACAGGTGACGAGCTCCTATAATTCACCCCTCCACTTT

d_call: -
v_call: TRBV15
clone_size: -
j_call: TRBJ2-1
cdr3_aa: CATSKPGHLGNEQFF
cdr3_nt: TGTGCCACCAGCAAACCGGGACACCTGGGGAATGAGCAGTTCTTC

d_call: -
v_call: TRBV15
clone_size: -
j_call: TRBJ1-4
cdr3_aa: CATSRGPDGEKLFF
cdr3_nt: TGTGCCACCAGCAGAGGGCCCGATGGTGAAAAACTGTTTTTT

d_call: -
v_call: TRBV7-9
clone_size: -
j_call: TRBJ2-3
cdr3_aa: CASSLEPVTDTQYF
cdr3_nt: TGTGCCAGCAGCTTAGAGCCGGTCACAGATACGCAGTATTTT

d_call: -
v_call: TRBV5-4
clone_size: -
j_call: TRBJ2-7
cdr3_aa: CASSFSGGGNDEQYF
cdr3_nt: TGTGCCAGCAGCTTTTCGGGCGGAGGGAACGACGAGCAGTACTTC

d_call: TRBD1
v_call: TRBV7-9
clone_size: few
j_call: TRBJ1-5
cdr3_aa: CASSLGQGFHQPQHF
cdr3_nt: TGTGCCAGCAGCTTAGGACAGGGGTTTCATCAGCCCCAGCATTTT

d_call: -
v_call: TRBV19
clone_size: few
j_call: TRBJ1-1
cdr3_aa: CASHPGMNTEAFF
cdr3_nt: TGTGCCAGTCATCCGGGGATGAACACTGAAGCTTTCTTT

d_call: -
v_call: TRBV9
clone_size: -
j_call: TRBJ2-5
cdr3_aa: CASSSRHGQETQYF
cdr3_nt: TGTGCCAGCAGCTCGAGACACGGCCAAGAGACCCAGTACTTC

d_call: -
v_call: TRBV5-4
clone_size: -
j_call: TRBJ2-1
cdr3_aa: CASSSGGDYNEQFF
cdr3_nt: TGTGCCAGTTCGTCGGGCGGGGACTACAATGAGCAGTTCTTC

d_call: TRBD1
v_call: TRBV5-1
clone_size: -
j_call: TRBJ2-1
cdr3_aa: CASSLPTGGSRLDNEQFF
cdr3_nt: TGCGCCAGCAGCTTGCCCACAGGGGGCAGTAGGTTAGACAATGAGCAGTTCTTC

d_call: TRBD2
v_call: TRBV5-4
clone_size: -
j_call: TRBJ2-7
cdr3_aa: CASSSQAGGISSYEQYF
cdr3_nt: TGTGCCAGCAGCTCCCAAGCGGGGGGGATAAGCTCCTACGAGCAGTACTTC

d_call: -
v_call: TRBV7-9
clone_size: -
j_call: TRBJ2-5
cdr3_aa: CASSAGQGETQYF
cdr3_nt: TGTGCCAGCAGCGCAGGGCAAGGGGAGACCCAGTACTTC

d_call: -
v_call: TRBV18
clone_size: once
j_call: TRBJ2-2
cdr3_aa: CASSPVHARWQGKAGELFF
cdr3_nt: TGTGCCAGCTCACCGGTTCACGCCCGGTGGCAGGGAAAAGCCGGGGAGCTGTTTTTT

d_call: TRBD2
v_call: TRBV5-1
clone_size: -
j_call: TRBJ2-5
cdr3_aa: CASSWGGRGNQETQYF
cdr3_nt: TGCGCCAGCAGCTGGGGAGGGCGGGGTAATCAAGAGACCCAGTACTTC

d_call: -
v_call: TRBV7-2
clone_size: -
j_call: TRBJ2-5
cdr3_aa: CASTLKGGIVGDETQYF
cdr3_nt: TGTGCCAGCACCCTAAAAGGGGGTATCGTAGGTGACGAGACCCAGTACTTC

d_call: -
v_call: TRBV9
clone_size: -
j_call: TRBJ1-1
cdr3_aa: CASSVVEGNSGEAFF
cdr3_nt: TGTGCCAGCAGCGTAGTGGAAGGAAACAGCGGTGAAGCTTTCTTT

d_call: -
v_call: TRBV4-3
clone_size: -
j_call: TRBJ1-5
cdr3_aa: CASSQDPFNQPQHF
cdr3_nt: TGCGCCAGCAGCCAAGATCCCTTTAATCAGCCCCAGCATTTT

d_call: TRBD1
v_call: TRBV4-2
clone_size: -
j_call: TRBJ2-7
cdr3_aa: CASSTGDMDGYEQYF
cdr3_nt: TGTGCCAGCAGTACAGGGGATATGGACGGCTACGAGCAGTACTTC

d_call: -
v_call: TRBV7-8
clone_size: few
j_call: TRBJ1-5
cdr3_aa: CASSLFESNQPQHF
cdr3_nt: TGTGCCAGCAGCTTGTTTGAGAGCAATCAGCCCCAGCATTTT

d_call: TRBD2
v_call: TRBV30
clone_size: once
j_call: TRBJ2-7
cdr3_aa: CAWSVPRLAYEQYF
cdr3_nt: TGTGCCTGGAGTGTACCAAGACTAGCTTACGAGCAGTACTTC

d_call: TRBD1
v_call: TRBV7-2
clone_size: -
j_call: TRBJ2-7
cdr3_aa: CASSLKTGGNYEQYF
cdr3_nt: TGTGCCAGCAGCTTGAAAACAGGGGGAAACTACGAGCAGTACTTC

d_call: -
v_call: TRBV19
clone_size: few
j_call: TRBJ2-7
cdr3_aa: CASSPGGPYEQYF
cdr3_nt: TGTGCCAGTAGTCCGGGGGGCCCCTACGAGCAGTACTTC

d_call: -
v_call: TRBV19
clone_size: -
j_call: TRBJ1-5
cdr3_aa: CASSQQTGINQPQHF
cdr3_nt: TGTGCCAGTAGTCAACAGACAGGAATCAATCAGCCCCAGCATTTT

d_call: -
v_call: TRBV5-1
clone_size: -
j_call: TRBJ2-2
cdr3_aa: CASSLRQGNTGELFF
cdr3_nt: TGCGCCAGCAGCTTAAGGCAGGGCAACACCGGGGAGCTGTTTTTT

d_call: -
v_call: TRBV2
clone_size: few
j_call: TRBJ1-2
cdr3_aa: CASTQEETNYGYTF
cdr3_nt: TGTGCCAGCACCCAGGAGGAAACTAACTATGGCTACACCTTC

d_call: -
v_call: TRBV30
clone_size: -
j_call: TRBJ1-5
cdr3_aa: CAWSVRGVGNQPQHF
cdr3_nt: TGTGCCTGGAGTGTACGGGGGGTTGGCAATCAGCCCCAGCATTTT

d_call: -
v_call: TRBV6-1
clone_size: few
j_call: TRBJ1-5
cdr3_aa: CASSVTAYSNQPQHF
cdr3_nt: TGTGCCAGCAGTGTGACAGCGTATAGCAATCAGCCCCAGCATTTT

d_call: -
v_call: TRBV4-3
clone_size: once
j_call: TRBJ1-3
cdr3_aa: CASSQEMSVGNTIYF
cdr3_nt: TGCGCCAGCAGCCAAGAAATGTCGGTCGGAAACACCATATATTTT

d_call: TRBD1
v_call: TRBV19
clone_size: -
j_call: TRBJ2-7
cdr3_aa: CASSQGTVPEAYF
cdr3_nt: TGTGCCAGTAGTCAAGGGACAGTGCCTGAAGCGTACTTC

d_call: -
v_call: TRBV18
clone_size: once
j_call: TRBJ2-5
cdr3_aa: CASSPYREETQYF
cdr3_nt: TGTGCCAGCTCACCATACAGGGAAGAGACCCAGTACTTC

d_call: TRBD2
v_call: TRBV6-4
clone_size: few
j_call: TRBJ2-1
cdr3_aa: CASSVLAGYNEQFF
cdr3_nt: TGTGCCAGCAGTGTCCTAGCGGGATACAATGAGCAGTTCTTC

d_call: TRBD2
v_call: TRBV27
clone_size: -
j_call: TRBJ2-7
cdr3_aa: CASSLAGGGDEQYF
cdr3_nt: TGTGCCAGCAGTTTAGCGGGAGGTGGGGACGAGCAGTACTTC

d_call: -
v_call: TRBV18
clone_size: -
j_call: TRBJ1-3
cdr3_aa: CASSPLDAGGSGNTIYF
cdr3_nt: TGTGCCAGCTCACCACTCGATGCAGGTGGCTCTGGAAACACCATATATTTT

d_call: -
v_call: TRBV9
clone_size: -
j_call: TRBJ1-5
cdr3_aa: CASSVGHNQPQHF
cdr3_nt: TGTGCCAGCAGCGTAGGTCATAATCAGCCCCAGCATTTT

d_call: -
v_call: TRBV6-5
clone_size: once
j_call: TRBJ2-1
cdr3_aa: CASSYIGENEQFF
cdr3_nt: TGTGCCAGCAGTTACATCGGGGAGAATGAGCAGTTCTTC

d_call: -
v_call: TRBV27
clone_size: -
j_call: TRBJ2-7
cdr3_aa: CASSSGRGGTYEQYF
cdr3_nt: TGTGCCAGCAGTTCTGGCAGGGGCGGCACCTACGAGCAGTACTTC